This paragraph reports one T cell receptor (beta chain). The evidence that diagnosis relied on was clinical symptoms, serum thyroxine, TRAb, thyroid ultrasound and orbital computed tomography. The data originate from a study of Graves' ophthalmopathy and Graves' hyperthyroidism. Turning to the study itself: Peripheral blood was gathered at the point of initial diagnosis, before any treatment started.

Amplification targeted the TCR beta CDR3 regions, with RNA transcripts as the source material. The first round was an RT-PCR with HTBI primers, and the second round was a multiplex PCR. Each CDR3 protein is one row after TCRdb ran MiXCR on the multiplex PCR reads. The table lists 340,000 or so distinct CDR3 sequences, 15% to 20% of them singletons. Germline V gene lookup returns CDR1 ENHRY and CDR2 SYGVKD. The V end was cut by 9 bases, the J end by 2 bases, with 12 bases between. This CDR3 spans 13 amino acids. This receptor was taken from an adult man with Graves' ophthalmopathy. The sample taken for sequencing was peripheral blood. The chain carries TRBV10-3 and TRBJ2-3; a possible D gene is TRBD1 (6 bases). The CDR3 reads CAINREITDTQYF. CDR3 in DNA: TGTGCCATTAACAGGGAAATCACAGATACGCAGTATTTT.